A selection of T cell receptor beta chains follows, all from one sample in a study of blood T cells in healthy people across ages. MiXCR was run by TCRdb on the 5' RACE reads, yielding one entry per CDR3 protein. The table records over 1,500,000 distinct CDR3 sequences, about two fifths of them present only once. Sequenced input: blood. Every receptor here comes from a human donor in good health. The CDR3 runs from the conserved cysteine through the conserved F or W. A D gene is named only where the DNA matches it firmly. Clone size appears in some rows only: once, few, many, or a class for an expanded clone.

15,.,few,TRBJ1-1,TRBV7-2,TGTGCCAGCAGCTTAGCAACAGGGACGAACACTGAAGCTTTCTTT,CASSLATGTNTEAFF
16,.,.,TRBJ2-7,TRBV4-2,TGTGCCAGCAGCCGCCGCGACACGCGCATGTTGTACGAGCAGTACTTC,CASSRRDTRMLYEQYF
15,.,.,TRBJ2-7,TRBV20-1,TGCAGTGCTAGAAAAGAACAGACCTTTTCCTACGAGCAGTACTTC,CSARKEQTFSYEQYF
18,TRBD1,.,TRBJ1-1,TRBV4-3,TGCGCCAGCAGCCTTTTATACAGGGGGCGGGCGATGAACACTGAAGCTTTCTTT,CASSLLYRGRAMNTEAFF
15,.,few,TRBJ1-4,TRBV6-5,TGTGCCAGCAGTTACTCTCCCAATGAACTAGAAAAACTGTTTTTT,CASSYSPNELEKLFF
15,.,few,TRBJ1-4,TRBV20-1,TGCAGTGCTAGAGATCGGACACTCGGCGGTGAAAAACTGTTTTTT,CSARDRTLGGEKLFF
14,.,.,TRBJ2-2,TRBV9,TGTGCCAGCAGTGAAGTCAGGGGCACCGGGGAGCTGTTTTTT,CASSEVRGTGELFF
14,.,.,TRBJ2-7,TRBV28,TGTGCCAGCAGCCAGGCTCTAGGGTCCTACGAGCAGTACTTC,CASSQALGSYEQYF
16,TRBD1,.,TRBJ1-5,TRBV7-8,TGTGCCAGCAGCAACGACAGGGGTTATAGCAATCAGCCCCAGCATTTT,CASSNDRGYSNQPQHF
15,.,.,TRBJ2-7,TRBV5-1,TGCGCCAGCAGCTTGGAGGGGCTTTCGGTCTACGAGCAGTACTTC,CASSLEGLSVYEQYF
14,TRBD1,.,TRBJ2-7,TRBV9,TGTGCCAGCAGCGTTCGGGACAGGGGCGGCGAGCAGTACTTC,CASSVRDRGGEQYF
11,TRBD1,.,TRBJ1-1,TRBV5-1,TGCGCCAGCAAGGGGGCCGGAGAAGCTTTCTTT,CASKGAGEAFF
15,TRBD2,once,TRBJ2-5,TRBV20-1,TGCAGTGCCCCGGGGAGAGCGGGGGGGAGAGAGACCCAGTACTTC,CSAPGRAGGRETQYF
16,TRBD1,.,TRBJ1-5,TRBV18,TGTGCCAGCTCACAGACGGACAGGGGGCTGGATCAGCCCCAGCATTTT,CASSQTDRGLDQPQHF
14,.,many,TRBJ2-5,TRBV5-1,TGTGCCAGCAGCTTAGGGGGGGGCCAAGAGACCCAGTACTTC,CASSLGGGQETQYF
12,.,.,TRBJ2-3,TRBV20-1,TGCAGTAGAGGGGGGGGGTCGGATACGCAGTATTTT,CSRGGGSDTQYF
16,.,.,TRBJ2-3,TRBV7-9,TGTGCCAGCAGCTTGGCAGGGAGAAGCCGCACAGATACGCAGTATTTT,CASSLAGRSRTDTQYF
12,.,few,TRBJ2-7,TRBV6-2/TRBV6-3,TGTGCCAGCAGGGGGGACGGATACGAGCAGTACTTC,CASRGDGYEQYF
16,.,.,TRBJ1-2,TRBV6-5,TGTGCCAGCAGTTCCCATAACGGGGCGGTAGACTATGGCTACACCTTC,CASSSHNGAVDYGYTF
16,.,.,TRBJ1-6,TRBV6-5,TGTGCCAGCTCCCGGGACACCACGACCCAGGGTTCACCCCTCCACTTT,CASSRDTTTQGSPLHF
13,.,.,TRBJ2-3,TRBV9,TGTGCCAGCAGCGAAGCACAGGGAGATACGCAGTATTTT,CASSEAQGDTQYF
15,TRBD2,many,TRBJ2-1,TRBV27,TGTGCCAGCAGTTTGACTAGCGGGGTAGGGAATGAGCAGTTCTTC,CASSLTSGVGNEQFF
15,.,few,TRBJ2-3,TRBV7-6,TGTGCCAGCAGCTTCTACGCAAGCCGCACAGATACGCAGTATTTT,CASSFYASRTDTQYF
18,.,.,TRBJ2-3,TRBV5-1,TGCGCCAGCAGCTTGGACCGTAGAACAGGGTTTTGGGGAGATACGCAGTATTTT,CASSLDRRTGFWGDTQYF
15,.,.,TRBJ2-5,TRBV7-7,TGTGCTAGCAGCTCCGGACGGAGTTCACAGGAGACCCAGTACTTC,CASSSGRSSQETQYF
13,.,.,TRBJ2-1,TRBV5-1,TGCGCCAGCAGCACCCGGGAAACCGATGAGCAGTTCTTC,CASSTRETDEQFF
16,.,.,TRBJ1-5,TRBV5-5,TGTGCCAGCAGCTTGGCCCCACCTCCTAGCAATCAGCCCCAGCATTTT,CASSLAPPPSNQPQHF
15,.,many,TRBJ2-7,TRBV9,TGTGCCAGCAGCGTAGAGGGTCTCGCGACCTACGAGCAGTACTTC,CASSVEGLATYEQYF
11,.,few,TRBJ1-4,TRBV28,TGTGCCAGCAGGCAAAATGAAAAACTGTTTTTT,CASRQNEKLFF
16,TRBD1,.,TRBJ1-5,TRBV24-1,TGTGCCACCAGTGAACAGGGGGCAGGGGGCAATCAGCCCCAGCATTTT,CATSEQGAGGNQPQHF
13,.,few,TRBJ2-2,TRBV12-3/TRBV12-4,TGTGCCAGCAGTTTAGGGGGTTTCGGGGAGCTGTTTTTT,CASSLGGFGELFF
18,.,.,TRBJ1-1,TRBV5-1,TGCACCAGCAGCTTGGCCTTCGTATCAGGGGCGTTGAACACTGAAGCTTTCTTT,CTSSLAFVSGALNTEAFF
15,.,few,TRBJ1-2,TRBV4-3,TGCGCCAGCAGCCAAGATGTAGGGTTTAACTATGGCTACACCTTC,CASSQDVGFNYGYTF
15,.,many,TRBJ2-7,TRBV4-1,TGCGCCAGCAGCCAAGACCCGACTAGCTCCTACGAGCAGTACTTC,CASSQDPTSSYEQYF
13,.,.,TRBJ2-1,TRBV5-1,TGCGCCAGCAGGGGGTCGCAGGAGAATGAGCAGTTCTTC,CASRGSQENEQFF
13,TRBD1,few,TRBJ2-7,TRBV24-1,TGTGCCACCAGTGACGGACAGGTTACCGGGCAGTACTTC,CATSDGQVTGQYF
14,.,.,TRBJ2-1,TRBV5-1,TGCGCCAGCAGCAAAAAGGGTTCCTACAATGAGCAGTTCTTC,CASSKKGSYNEQFF
16,TRBD1,few,TRBJ1-2,TRBV14,TGTGCCAGCAGCCAAAGAGGACAGGGGGTTGTTTATGGCTACACCTTC,CASSQRGQGVVYGYTF